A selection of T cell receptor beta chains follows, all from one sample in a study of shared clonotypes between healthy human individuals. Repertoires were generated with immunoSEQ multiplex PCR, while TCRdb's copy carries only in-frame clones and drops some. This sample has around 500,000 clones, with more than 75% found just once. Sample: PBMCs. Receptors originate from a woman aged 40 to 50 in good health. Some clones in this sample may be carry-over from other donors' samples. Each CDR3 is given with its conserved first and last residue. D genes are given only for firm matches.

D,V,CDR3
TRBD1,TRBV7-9,CASSLVGGWTGPYEQYF
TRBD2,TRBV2,CASSLSGRAFGGELFF
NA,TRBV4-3,CASSPRTAYSYNEQFF
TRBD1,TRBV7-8,CASSLVSGRQGAAFF
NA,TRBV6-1,CASSETGPEKLFF
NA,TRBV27,CASSLNRQAGELFF
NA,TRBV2,CASRSGQNTGELFF
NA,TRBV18,CASSPPGLGSYNEQFF
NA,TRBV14,CASSQVGGAYEQYF
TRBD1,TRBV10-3,CAISEDRGADEQFF
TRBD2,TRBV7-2,CASSFETSVTGELFF
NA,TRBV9,CASSGGGGFKNTEAFF
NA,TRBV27,CASSMGGIGNQPQHF
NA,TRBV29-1,CSVGTNYGYTF
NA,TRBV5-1,CASSLDRHYEQYF
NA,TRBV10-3,CAISESVGTETQYF
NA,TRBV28,CASSWGAYSNQPQHF
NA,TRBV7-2,CASSLSGGETQYF
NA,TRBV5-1,CASSFDPPSARTDTQYF
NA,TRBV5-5,CASSLDPGVYNEQFF
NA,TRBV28,CASSPASLMGLGQYF
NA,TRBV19,CASSIMTGPYEQYF
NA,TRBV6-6,CASSYFRDTYYNEQFF
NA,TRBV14,CASSQRPTLLATYEQYF
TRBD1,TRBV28,CASSLRQGDQPQHF
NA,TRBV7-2,CASSLLVGWETQYF
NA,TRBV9,CASSVDFLDTQYF
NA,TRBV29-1,CSARDGPEGTQYF
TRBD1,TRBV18,CASSPGTGGGEQYF
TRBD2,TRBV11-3,CASSPTSGTDTQYF
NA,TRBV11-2,CASNRIAGELFF
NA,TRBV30,CAWSPGSIYGYTF
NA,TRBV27,CASSLFWGNQPQHF
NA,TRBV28,CASSIGTSSGANVLTF
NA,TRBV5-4,CASSHAQRNTEAFF
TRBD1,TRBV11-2,CASSLTPGQPKNIQYF
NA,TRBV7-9,CASSLTGHGTDTQYF
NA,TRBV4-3,CASSQETNYAYEQYF
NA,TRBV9,CASSVGPLEETQYF
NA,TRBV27,CASSSASGRGWETQYF
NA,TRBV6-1,CASSEAWGGNTEAFF
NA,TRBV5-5,CASSLAKRVSGNTIYF
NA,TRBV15,CATSREVGRNTEAFF
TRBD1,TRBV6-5,CASSYSRGPEQYF
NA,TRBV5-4,CASSLPGQTLAGELFF
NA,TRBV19,CASRGSGANVLTF
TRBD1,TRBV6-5,CASSPGTVGNTIYF
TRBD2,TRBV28,CASRLAGGYNEQFF
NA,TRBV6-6,CASRESSGNTIYF
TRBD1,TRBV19,CASSRGTGGVGNEQFF
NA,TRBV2,CASERGYRSAFF
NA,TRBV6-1,CASSEARTGEETQYF